The source of this TCR beta chain is a study of T cells after yellow fever vaccination (dated by TCRdb to about 2019). Regarding the complete study: The SMART-Seq v4 Ultra Low Input RNA kit was used to prepare libraries from fractions with low cell numbers. To track T-cell clones before and after primary and booster YFV17D yellow fever vaccination, bulk TCR alpha and beta repertoires were sequenced longitudinally. Blood was drawn at multiple timepoints before and after primary and secondary immunization, with bulk PBMC replicates and cell subsets isolated. Two healthy male donors, one aged 18 to 29 and one aged 30 to 40 years, were included in the cohort. The study at large found these results: A small share of clonotypes was detected in both CD4 and CD8 compartments, with the overlap likely arising from convergent recombination. Computational filtering was needed because FACS-sorted repertoires could contain abundant contaminating clonotypes from the bulk population. The study included only a couple of donors, which limits how far the findings can be generalized. The secondary T-cell response was found to be weaker but faster than the primary response, with a peak reached on day 5 rather than on day 15. After the booster, most of the clones that had expanded following primary vaccination were detected again (roughly 96% of CD4 and 80% to 90% of CD8), which suggests that memory was broadly maintained.

Read against the paper, the sample's treatment or condition label means: live attenuated yellow fever vaccine strain. At each blood-draw timepoint, two biological replicates of bulk PBMCs were obtained. PBMCs were isolated from peripheral blood using a standard Ficoll-Paque protocol. RNA was extracted with TriZol from bulk PBMCs, CD4 and CD8 fractions, and dextramer-positive and dextramer-negative fractions. Regarding this clonotype: Its cognate antigen has yet to be identified. Within one base of it there is no much larger clone, and no base qualities were kept.

TCR cDNA was synthesized by 5'RACE template switching, through which a universal primer site and unique molecular identifiers were introduced. cDNA synthesis was primed from both the TCR alpha and TCR beta constant segments. Libraries were amplified in two PCR steps, with sample barcodes and sequencing adapters added in the second step. Sequencing of libraries was performed on Illumina HiSeq 2500 (2x100 bp) or NovaSeq (2x150 bp). In the source study's methods: Demultiplexing of reads and collapsing into UMI consensus sequences were performed with MIGEC, and V(D)J alignment was carried out with MiXCR. Clonotypes responding to the vaccine were identified with edgeR on replicate PBMC samples, with the criteria of FDR below 0.01 and a log2 fold change above 5 up to day 15. Bulk clonotypes were assigned CD4 or CD8 identity according to which sequenced CD4 or CD8 repertoire held them at higher abundance. TCRdb reran the public reads through fastp at Q25 and MiXCR, keeping productive beta chains. Rows with one shared CDR3 protein collapse into an entry with the most common genes and DNA. The V and J calls here are based on TCRdb, not the publication. This sample is represented by nearly 550,000 distinct CDR3 sequences; about 19% of them were singletons. The top ten clones comprise over 11% of the sample.

Trimming removed 4 bases from V and 4 bases from J; the gene matches leave 9 bases unexplained. Reading the germline V gene (reference sequence) gives CDR1 DFQATT and CDR2 SNEGSKA. The CDR3 holds 17 amino acids from the cysteine to the phenylalanine. CDR3 DNA only is kept here, 51 bases in frame from base 1. The chain is made from TRBV20-1 and TRBJ2-1; TRBD2 matches 14 bases in the middle. This TCR was recovered from a man aged 25 to 40 who received the YFV17D yellow fever vaccine. This specimen was PBMCs, taken 15 days after the yellow fever booster vaccination. The CDR3 reads CSATGLAGEGAYNEQFF. The DNA is as follows: TGCAGTGCTACGGGACTAGCGGGAGAGGGAGCTTACAATGAGCAGTTCTTC.